Reported below is one T cell receptor (beta chain). As yet, its antigen is unknown. Only in-frame clones appear in the TCRdb table, and some are missing; sequencing was by immunoSEQ multiplex PCR. The sample holds about 82,000 clones, approximately 90% seen once. The source of the sample is a study of T cell responses to AZD1222 COVID-19 vaccine. The CDR3 has 14 amino acids. Germline CDR1 reads SNHLY; CDR2 reads FYNNEI. Trimming took 7 bases from V and 3 from J, leaving 15 bases between them. Findings of the study overall: Scientists sampled the repertoires only once the peak T cell response had passed.

The sequence was collected from an adult in good health. This chain joins TRBV2 and TRBJ1-2, with no clear D. The sample in question was peripheral blood, obtained on day 0 of AZD1222 vaccination. The CDR3 is CASIAPGLYYGYTF. As DNA, the CDR3 is TGTGCCAGCATCGCGCCAGGACTTTACTATGGCTACACCTTC.